What follows describes a single T cell receptor (beta chain). These data originate in a study of blood T cell repertoires in COVID-19. Whole-study context: From the United States, Italy and Spain came samples of acute and convalescent COVID-19.

The authors' processing: Cell counts per sample came from amplifying reference gene primers. TCRdb keeps only in-frame clones here, not all; method: immunoSEQ multiplex PCR. The V and J calls and clone size come from that table; D and trimming were worked out from the DNA. The sample has 110,000 to 150,000 clones; around 86% are singletons. The CDR3 is made up of 14 amino acids. V was clipped by 3 bases and J by 6 bases, with 16 bases between them. Germline values: CDR1 SGHRS, CDR2 YFSETQ. Sample: peripheral blood. The chain uses TRBV5-1 and TRBJ2-7; maybe TRBD2 (5 bases). The TCR comes from a woman older than 75 with acute or convalescent COVID-19. The CDR3 DNA sequence: TGCGCCAGCAGCTCGTCATCGGGGTCCGGCGAGCAGTACTTC. It is translated as CASSSSSGSGEQYF.